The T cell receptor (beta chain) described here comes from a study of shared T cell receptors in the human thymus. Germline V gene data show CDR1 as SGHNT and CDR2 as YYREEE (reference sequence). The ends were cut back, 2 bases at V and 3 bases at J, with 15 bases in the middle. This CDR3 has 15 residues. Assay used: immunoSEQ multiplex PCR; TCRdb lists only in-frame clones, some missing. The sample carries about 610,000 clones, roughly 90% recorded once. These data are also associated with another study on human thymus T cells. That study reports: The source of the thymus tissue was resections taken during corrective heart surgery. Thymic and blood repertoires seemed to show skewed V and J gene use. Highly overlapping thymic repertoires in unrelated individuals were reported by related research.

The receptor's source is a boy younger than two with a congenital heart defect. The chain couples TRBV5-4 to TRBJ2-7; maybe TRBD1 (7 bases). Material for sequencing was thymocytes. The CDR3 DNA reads TGTGCCAGCAGCTTTGGCGGGACAGAACTCTACGAGCAGTACTTC. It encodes CASSFGGTELYEQYF. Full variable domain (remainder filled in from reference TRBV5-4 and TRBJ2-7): ETGVTQSPTHLIKTRGQQVTLRCSSQSGHNTVSWYQQALGQGPQFIFQYYREEENGRGNFPPRFSGLQFPNYSSELNVNALELDDSALYLCASSFGGTELYEQYFGPGTRLTVT.